This record looks at one T cell receptor beta chain sequence and its context. V was cut by 1 base and J by 4 bases, with 8 bases left in between. This CDR3 region has 13 residues. From germline, CDR1 is SGHAT and CDR2 FQNNGV. Data came from immunoSEQ multiplex PCR; TCRdb stores just in-frame clones and leaves some out. The table has 7,000 or so clones, roughly 17% seen once. These data come from a study of tumour-infiltrating T cells in Burkitt lymphoma. Whole-study context: Overall and progression-free survival were predicted by productive clonality.

Sequenced input: tumor tissue. This chain links TRBV11-2 with TRBJ2-7; D remains ambiguous. This clonotype originated in a human donor with diffuse large B-cell lymphoma. The CDR3 coding sequence is TGTGCCAGCAGCTTAGGCGGTAGATACGAGCAGTACTTC. Translated, it gives CASSLGGRYEQYF.